The 27 T cell receptor beta chains presented below share a single source sample, sequenced in a study of cytomegalovirus exposure and HLA in healthy donors. The PCR employed 60 Vbeta primers together with 13 Jbeta primers. The protocol was immunoSEQ multiplex PCR, while the TCRdb copy is restricted to in-frame clones and leaves out a portion. Of under 200,000 clones listed, about four fifths were seen once; the top ten hold less than 9%. The sample consisted of PBMCs. These receptors all come from a male donor in good health and CMV-seropositive.

The V and J genes are TRBV11-3 and TRBJ2-2; 7 positions agree with TRBD1. CDR3 size: 16 residues. The V and J ends lost 1 base and 1 base, in that order; junction bases with no gene match: 3. Germline V CDR1 and CDR2: SGHNT, YENEEA. The CDR3 here is CASSLVGQRNTGELFF. The CDR3 DNA is TGTGCCAGCAGCTTAGTGGGACAGAGGAACACCGGGGAGCTGTTTTTT.

The chain has TRBV12-5 and TRBJ2-3; D unclear. Germline V gives CDR1 LGHNT, CDR2 FRNRAP. This CDR3 has 11 amino acids. V was shortened by 7 bases and J by 5 bases, with 7 bases between the two germline ends. CDR3 sequence reads: CASDHQDTQYF. The DNA for the CDR3 is TGTGCTAGTGATCATCAAGATACGCAGTATTTT.

The J gene is TRBJ1-5, the V gene TRBV4-1; D gene ambiguous. Trimming took off 3 bases at V and 4 bases at J, with 10 bases between the two ends. This CDR3 region has 14 residues. Germline V gives CDR1 MGHRA, CDR2 YSYEKL. The CDR3 is CASSHWLQNQPQHF. The CDR3 DNA reads TGCGCCAGCAGCCACTGGCTCCAGAATCAGCCCCAGCATTTT.

The chain uses TRBV7-9 and TRBJ2-7; D is perhaps TRBD2 (6 bases). The germline V and J ends were trimmed by 3 bases and 5 bases, with 14 bases remaining between them. This CDR3 comprises 14 residues. Per the germline V gene, CDR1 is SEHNR and CDR2 is FQNEAQ (reference sequence). CDR3 protein: CASSFRKGLNEQYF. Here the CDR3 DNA reads TGTGCCAGCAGCTTTCGGAAGGGACTGAACGAGCAGTACTTC.

The J gene is TRBJ2-1, the V gene TRBV6-5; D possibly corresponds to TRBD1 (5 bases). Germline CDR1 MNHEY, CDR2 SVGAGI. Trimming removed 6 bases at V and 4 bases at J, with 13 bases between. The CDR3 has 14 amino acids. The CDR3 reads CASRDISEYNEQFF. In DNA form, the CDR3 reads TGTGCCAGCAGGGACATTTCGGAGTACAATGAGCAGTTCTTC.

CDR3 loop: CASSHRPGHRGPEAFF. For the CDR3, the DNA is TGCGCCAGCAGCCATAGACCGGGACACAGAGGACCTGAAGCTTTCTTT. This rearrangement joins TRBV5-1 to TRBJ1-1, with D maybe TRBD1 (6 bases). This CDR3 spans 16 amino acids. Looked up from germline, CDR1 is SGHRS and CDR2 is YFSETQ. V lost 4 bases, J lost 6 bases, and 22 bases lay in between.

CDR3 loop: CASSLGPDRGNGYTF. As DNA, the CDR3 is TGCGCCAGCAGCCTGGGGCCGGACAGGGGTAATGGCTACACCTTC. The chain employs TRBV5-1 and TRBJ1-2, with 9 bases that match TRBD1. This CDR3 is 15 amino acids long. Germline assignment: CDR1 SGHRS and CDR2 YFSETQ. Unmatched junction bases numbered 10, after V lost 4 bases and J lost 6 bases.

The chain employs TRBV7-2 and TRBJ2-7; no clear D gene. This CDR3 has 13 amino acids. V lost 3 bases and J lost 0, with 6 bases in between. The germline V gene encodes CDR1 SGHTA and CDR2 FQGNSA. This CDR3 is CASSLSVSYEQYF. The DNA of the CDR3 is TGTGCCAGCAGCTTGTCAGTCTCCTACGAGCAGTACTTC.

This chain connects TRBV5-4 to TRBJ2-1, with 9 bases matching TRBD2. This CDR3 spans 15 amino acids. Unmatched junction bases numbered 12, after V lost 9 bases and J lost 5 bases. Germline lookup yields CDR1 SGHNT and CDR2 YYREEE (reference sequence). In DNA, the CDR3 is TGTGCCACACAGATAGCGGGAGAACAGAACAATGAGCAGTTCTTC. It is translated as CATQIAGEQNNEQFF. Combining the CDR3 with reference TRBV5-4 and TRBJ2-1 gives the whole variable domain ETGVTQSPTHLIKTRGQQVTLRCSSQSGHNTVSWYQQALGQGPQFIFQYYREEENGRGNFPPRFSGLQFPNYSSELNVNALELDDSALYLCATQIAGEQNNEQFFGPGTRLTVL.

Only one count was recorded for this clone. The chain has TRBV5-4 and TRBJ2-2; TRBD2 agrees at 13 bases. V dropped 2 bases and J dropped 7; count of bases not matched to a gene: 5. Germline lookup yields CDR1 SGHNT and CDR2 YYREEE (reference sequence). The CDR3 has 16 residues. CDR3 residues: CASSLGTSGVVGELFF. The CDR3 DNA is TGTGCCAGCAGCTTAGGGACTAGCGGGGTAGTCGGGGAGCTGTTTTTT.

V is TRBV6-6 and J is TRBJ2-3; perhaps TRBD1 as D (6 bases). Germline V lookup: CDR1 MNHNY, CDR2 SVGAGI (reference sequence). The ends were cut back, 1 base at V and 5 bases at J, with 16 bases in the middle. The length of the CDR3 is 16 residues. The CDR3, as DNA: TGTGCCAGCAGTTACTTCGGAACAGGGAAGGAAGATACGCAGTATTTT. This sequence encodes CASSYFGTGKEDTQYF.

This chain connects TRBV2 to TRBJ1-6, with D uncertain. Germline CDR1 SNHLY, CDR2 FYNNEI. The CDR3 loop spans 16 amino acids. V lost 2 bases and J lost 0, with 8 bases in between. CDR3 coding DNA: TGTGCCAGCAGTGAAAGGAGGAGCTCCTATAATTCACCCCTCCACTTT. As protein: CASSERRSSYNSPLHF.

DNA for the CDR3: TGCAGTGCTGCCAGCCAAGAGACCCAGTACTTC. It yields the protein CSAASQETQYF. The rearrangement uses TRBV20-1 and TRBJ2-5; D is undetermined. Trimming removed 5 bases at V and 1 base at J, with 5 bases between. This CDR3 is built from 11 residues. Per germline, CDR1 DFQATT and CDR2 SNEGSKA (reference sequence).

J is TRBJ2-7 and V is TRBV13; D not certain. The CDR3 length is 14 residues. V gave up 4 bases and J gave up 0 bases, with 10 bases separating them. Germline values: CDR1 PRHDT, CDR2 FYEKMQ (reference sequence). CDR3 DNA: TGTGCCAGCAGCTCCGACAAGAGCTCCTACGAGCAGTACTTC. Amino acids: CASSSDKSSYEQYF.

The gene calls are TRBV5-1 and TRBJ2-5, with D possibly matching TRBD1 (5 bases). TRBJ2-7 explains the end of the DNA better; the J call may be wrong. CDR3 length: 14 residues. Germline assignment: CDR1 SGHRS and CDR2 YFSETQ. The CDR3 is CASSLAMGRHEQYF. CDR3 DNA sequence: TGCGCCAGCAGCTTGGCCATGGGGCGCCACGAGCAGTACTTC.

The V call is TRBV7-8, the J call TRBJ2-7; TRBD2 agrees at 9 bases. Germline V gene data show CDR1 as SGHVS and CDR2 as FQNEAQ. The CDR3 sequence is 15 residues long. V shed 5 bases, J shed 3 bases, and the junction held 8 bases outside the gene matches. DNA for the CDR3: TGTGCCAGCAGCATCCCTAGCGGGGACCTCTACGAGCAGTACTTC. Its translation: CASSIPSGDLYEQYF.

This chain links TRBV9 with TRBJ1-2; D is uncertain. This CDR3 comprises 15 residues. V dropped 10 bases and J dropped 4 bases, with 23 bases sitting between them. The germline gives CDR1 SGDLS, CDR2 YYNGEE. CDR3 amino acids: CAPPERQPPTYGYTF. Here the CDR3 DNA reads TGTGCCCCCCCGGAGCGGCAGCCGCCAACCTATGGCTACACCTTC.

The chain uses TRBV19 and TRBJ1-2; D is possibly TRBD1 (6 bases). This CDR3 contains 13 residues. The V end was cut by 1 base, the J end by 6 bases, with 9 bases between. Germline assignment: CDR1 LNHDA and CDR2 SQIVND (reference sequence). CDR3 coding DNA: TGTGCCAGTAGTATAGGAGGGGGAAATGGCTACACCTTC. Translation: CASSIGGGNGYTF. Combining the CDR3 with reference TRBV19 and TRBJ1-2 gives the whole variable domain DGGITQSPKYLFRKEGQNVTLSCEQNLNHDAMYWYRQDPGQGLRLIYYSQIVNDFQKGDIAEGYSVSREKKESFPLTVTSAQKNPTAFYLCASSIGGGNGYTFGSGTRLTVV.

This chain links TRBV19 with TRBJ1-5, with no clear D. This CDR3 is 15 amino acids long. Trimming pared 0 bases from V and 0 bases from J, leaving 6 bases between. CDR1 is LNHDA and CDR2 is SQIVND in the germline V gene (reference sequence). The CDR3 bases are TGTGCCAGTAGTATAGAGGGCCATAGCAATCAGCCCCAGCATTTT. As protein: CASSIEGHSNQPQHF.

The chain joins TRBV6-5 to TRBJ2-1; 10 bases match TRBD2. CDR1 is MNHEY, CDR2 SVGAGI, per germline. The CDR3 has 16 residues. Losses at the gene ends were 2 bases for V and 4 bases for J; bases not matched to a gene: 5. The CDR3 nucleotides read TGTGCCAGCAGTTACGGGATAGCGGGGGGATACAATGAGCAGTTCTTC. This gives the protein CASSYGIAGGYNEQFF.

The chain joins TRBV7-9 to TRBJ2-5; 10 nucleotides line up with TRBD1. J was trimmed by 4 bases and V by 5 bases; bases with no gene match: 13. This CDR3 contains 17 residues. Germline CDR1 SEHNR, CDR2 FQNEAQ (reference sequence). The CDR3 sequence is CASSHGDRGRNSETQYF. CDR3 coding DNA: TGTGCCAGCAGCCACGGGGACAGGGGTAGAAATTCAGAGACCCAGTACTTC.

The V gene is TRBV7-9, the J gene TRBJ1-2; TRBD1 matches at 7 bases. J lost 7 bases, V lost 1 base, and 9 bases had no gene match. The CDR3 runs 15 residues. Germline V CDR1 and CDR2: SEHNR, FQNEAQ (reference sequence). CDR3 region: CASSLEGASLGGYTF. The CDR3 DNA reads as TGTGCCAGCAGCTTAGAGGGGGCATCATTGGGTGGCTACACCTTC.

The rearrangement joins TRBV2 to TRBJ1-4; D gene uncertain. This CDR3 region has 11 residues. Trimming removed 8 bases from V and 8 bases from J, with 9 bases in between. Germline V gene sequence: CDR1 SNHLY, CDR2 FYNNEI. Here the CDR3 reads CASLKEEKLFF. In DNA, the CDR3 is TGTGCCAGCTTGAAGGAGGAAAAACTGTTTTTT.

This rearrangement joins TRBV7-3 to TRBJ1-1; no firm D call. Trimming stripped 4 bases from V and 3 bases from J, with 12 bases between. Germline lookup yields CDR1 SGHTA and CDR2 FQGTGA. This CDR3 region has 14 residues. This chain's CDR3 is CASSSTDGDTEAFF. The CDR3 DNA follows: TGTGCCAGCAGCTCCACCGATGGAGACACTGAAGCTTTCTTT.

The chain uses TRBV5-4 and TRBJ2-3, with 12 bases identical to TRBD2. The CDR3 extends over 16 amino acids. The V and J ends lost 4 bases and 6 bases, in that order; junction bases with no gene match: 9. Looked up from germline, CDR1 is SGHNT and CDR2 is YYREEE (reference sequence). Here the CDR3 reads CASSPLTSGRADTQYF. The CDR3 DNA reads TGTGCCAGCAGCCCACTGACTAGCGGGAGAGCGGATACGCAGTATTTT.

The chain uses TRBV29-1 and TRBJ1-1; 9 nucleotides line up with TRBD1. This CDR3 is built from 16 residues. Unmatched junction bases numbered 12, after V lost 4 bases and J lost 3 bases. Germline assignment: CDR1 SQVTM and CDR2 ANQGSEA. The CDR3 nucleotides are TGCAGCGTTGTTGTTACAGGGGGCGTGAGGGACACTGAAGCTTTCTTT. Amino acids: CSVVVTGGVRDTEAFF.

The rearrangement uses TRBV10-1 and TRBJ2-5; 13 bases line up with TRBD2. The CDR3 sequence is 15 residues long. V shed 6 bases, J shed 5 bases, and the junction held 6 bases outside the gene matches. Germline CDR1 WNHNN, CDR2 SYGVQD (reference sequence). CDR3 coding DNA: TGCGCCAGCAGCGTGGGACTAGCGGGGCCGGAGACCCAGTACTTC. It is translated as CASSVGLAGPETQYF.